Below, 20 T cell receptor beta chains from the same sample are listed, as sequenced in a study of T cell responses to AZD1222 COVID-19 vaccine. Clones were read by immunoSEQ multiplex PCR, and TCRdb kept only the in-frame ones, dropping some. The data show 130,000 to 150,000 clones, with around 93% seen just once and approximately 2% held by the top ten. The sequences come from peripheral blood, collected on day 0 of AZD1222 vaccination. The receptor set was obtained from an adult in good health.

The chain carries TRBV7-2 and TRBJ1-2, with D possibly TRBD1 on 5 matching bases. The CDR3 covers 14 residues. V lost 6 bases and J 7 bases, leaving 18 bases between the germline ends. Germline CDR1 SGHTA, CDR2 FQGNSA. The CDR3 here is CASSFRDGSSGYTF. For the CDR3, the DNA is TGTGCCAGCAGTTTCCGGGACGGATCTTCTGGCTACACCTTC.

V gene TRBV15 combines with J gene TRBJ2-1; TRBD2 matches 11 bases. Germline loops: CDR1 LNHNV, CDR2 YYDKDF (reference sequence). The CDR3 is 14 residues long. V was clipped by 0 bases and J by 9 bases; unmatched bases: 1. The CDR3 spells CATSRDTSGGEQFF. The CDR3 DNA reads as TGTGCCACCAGCAGAGATACTAGCGGGGGTGAGCAGTTCTTC.

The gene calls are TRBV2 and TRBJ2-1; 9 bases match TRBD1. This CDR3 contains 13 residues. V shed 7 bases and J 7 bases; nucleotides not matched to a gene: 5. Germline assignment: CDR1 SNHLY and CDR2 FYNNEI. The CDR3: CASKWTGVNEQFF. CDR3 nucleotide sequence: TGTGCCAGCAAGTGGACAGGGGTGAATGAGCAGTTCTTC.

The chain's CDR3 is CASSVRAGSYGYTF. CDR3 nucleotides: TGTGCCAGCAGTGTACGAGCAGGGAGCTATGGCTACACCTTC. This rearrangement joins TRBV27 to TRBJ1-2, with D tentatively TRBD1 (5 bases). The ends were cut back, 5 bases at V and 4 bases at J, with 14 bases in the middle. The germline gives CDR1 MNHEY, CDR2 SMNVEV (reference sequence). The CDR3 runs to 14 residues.

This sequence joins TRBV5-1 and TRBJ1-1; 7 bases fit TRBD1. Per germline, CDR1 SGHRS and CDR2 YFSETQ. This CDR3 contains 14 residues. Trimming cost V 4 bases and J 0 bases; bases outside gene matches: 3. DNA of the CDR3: TGCGCCAGCAGCGTGGGACAGATGAACACTGAAGCTTTCTTT. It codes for CASSVGQMNTEAFF.

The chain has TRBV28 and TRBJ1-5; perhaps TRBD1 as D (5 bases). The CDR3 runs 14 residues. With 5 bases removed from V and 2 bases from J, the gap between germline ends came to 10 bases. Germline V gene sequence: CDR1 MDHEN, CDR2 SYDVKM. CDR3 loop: CASSPGGGNQPQHF. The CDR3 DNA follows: TGTGCCAGCAGTCCCGGGGGTGGCAATCAGCCCCAGCATTTT.

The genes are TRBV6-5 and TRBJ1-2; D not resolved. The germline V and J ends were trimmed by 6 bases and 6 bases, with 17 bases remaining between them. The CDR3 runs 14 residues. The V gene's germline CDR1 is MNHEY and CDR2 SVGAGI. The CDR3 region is CASSRLWVGNGYTF. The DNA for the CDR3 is TGTGCCAGCAGCCGTCTGTGGGTCGGCAATGGCTACACCTTC.

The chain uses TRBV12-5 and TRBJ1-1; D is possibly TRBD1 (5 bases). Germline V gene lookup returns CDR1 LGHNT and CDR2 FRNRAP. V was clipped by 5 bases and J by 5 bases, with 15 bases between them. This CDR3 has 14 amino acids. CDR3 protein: CASGPRGGRTEAFF. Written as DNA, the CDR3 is TGTGCTAGTGGTCCCCGGGGGGGAAGGACTGAAGCTTTCTTT. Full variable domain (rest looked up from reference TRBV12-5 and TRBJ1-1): DARVTQTPRHKVTEMGQEVTMRCQPILGHNTVFWYRQTMMQGLELLAYFRNRAPLDDSGMPKDRFSAEMPDATLATLKIQPSEPRDSAVYFCASGPRGGRTEAFFGQGTRLTVV.

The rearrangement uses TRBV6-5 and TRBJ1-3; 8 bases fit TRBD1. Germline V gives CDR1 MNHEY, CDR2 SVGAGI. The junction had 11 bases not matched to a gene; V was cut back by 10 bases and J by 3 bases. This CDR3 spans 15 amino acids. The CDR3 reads CATHAGGAYGNTIYF. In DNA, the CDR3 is TGTGCCACCCACGCAGGGGGCGCTTATGGAAACACCATATATTTT.

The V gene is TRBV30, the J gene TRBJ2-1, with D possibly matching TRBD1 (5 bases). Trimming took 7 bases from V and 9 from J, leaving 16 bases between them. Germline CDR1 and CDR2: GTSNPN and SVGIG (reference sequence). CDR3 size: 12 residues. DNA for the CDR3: TGTGCCTACAGACAGTATCTGGGTGAGCAGTTCTTC. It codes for CAYRQYLGEQFF.

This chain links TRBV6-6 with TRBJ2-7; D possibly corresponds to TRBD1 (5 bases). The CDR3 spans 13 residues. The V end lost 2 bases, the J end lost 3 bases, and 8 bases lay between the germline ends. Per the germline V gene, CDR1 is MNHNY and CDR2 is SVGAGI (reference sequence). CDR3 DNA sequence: TGTGCCAGCAGTTACGGGGCCCGCTACGAGCAGTACTTC. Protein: CASSYGARYEQYF.

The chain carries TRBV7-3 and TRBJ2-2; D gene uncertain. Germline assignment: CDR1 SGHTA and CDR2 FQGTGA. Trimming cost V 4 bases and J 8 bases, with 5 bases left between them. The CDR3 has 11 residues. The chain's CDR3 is CASSSSGELFF. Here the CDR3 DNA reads TGTGCCAGCAGCTCCTCTGGGGAGCTGTTTTTT.

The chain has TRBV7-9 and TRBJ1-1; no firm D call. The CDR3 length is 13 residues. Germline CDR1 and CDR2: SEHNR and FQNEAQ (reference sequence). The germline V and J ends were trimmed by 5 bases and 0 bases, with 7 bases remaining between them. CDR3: CASSHNMNTEAFF. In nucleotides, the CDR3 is TGTGCCAGCAGCCACAATATGAACACTGAAGCTTTCTTT.

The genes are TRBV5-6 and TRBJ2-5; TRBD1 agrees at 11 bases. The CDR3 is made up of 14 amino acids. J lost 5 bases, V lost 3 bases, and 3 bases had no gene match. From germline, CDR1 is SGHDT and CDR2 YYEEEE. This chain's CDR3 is CASSWGTGGETQYF. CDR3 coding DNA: TGTGCCAGCAGCTGGGGGACAGGGGGTGAGACCCAGTACTTC. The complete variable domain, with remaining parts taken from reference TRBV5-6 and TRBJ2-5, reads DAGVTQSPTHLIKTRGQQVTLRCSPKSGHDTVSWYQQALGQGPQFIFQYYEEEERQRGNFPDRFSGHQFPNYSSELNVNALLLGDSALYLCASSWGTGGETQYFGPGTRLLVL.

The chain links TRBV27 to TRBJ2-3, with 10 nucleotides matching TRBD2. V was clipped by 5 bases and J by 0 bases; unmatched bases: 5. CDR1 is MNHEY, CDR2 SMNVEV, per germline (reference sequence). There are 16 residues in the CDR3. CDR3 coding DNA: TGTGCCAGCAGTCCACGGACTAGCGGAAGCACAGATACGCAGTATTTT. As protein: CASSPRTSGSTDTQYF.

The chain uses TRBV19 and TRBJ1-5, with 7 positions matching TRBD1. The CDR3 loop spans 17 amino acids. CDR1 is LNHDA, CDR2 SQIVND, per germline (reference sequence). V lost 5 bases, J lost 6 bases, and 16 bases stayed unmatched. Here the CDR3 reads CASSSPPRDSYGQPQHF. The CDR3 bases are TGTGCCAGTAGTTCCCCCCCGCGGGACAGCTACGGTCAGCCCCAGCATTTT.

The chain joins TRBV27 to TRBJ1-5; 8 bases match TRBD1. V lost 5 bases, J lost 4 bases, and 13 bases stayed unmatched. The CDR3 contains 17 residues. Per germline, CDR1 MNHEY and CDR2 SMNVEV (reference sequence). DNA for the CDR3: TGTGCCAGCAGTCCACTTTTAACGGGACAGGCTAATCAGCCCCAGCATTTT. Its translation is CASSPLLTGQANQPQHF.

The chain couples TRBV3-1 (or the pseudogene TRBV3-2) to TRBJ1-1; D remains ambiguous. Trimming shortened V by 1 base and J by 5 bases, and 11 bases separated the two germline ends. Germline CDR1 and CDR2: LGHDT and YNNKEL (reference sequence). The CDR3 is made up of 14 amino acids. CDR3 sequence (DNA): TGTGCCAGCAGCCAAGGCTCGGACTTGACTGAAGCTTTCTTT. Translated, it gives CASSQGSDLTEAFF.

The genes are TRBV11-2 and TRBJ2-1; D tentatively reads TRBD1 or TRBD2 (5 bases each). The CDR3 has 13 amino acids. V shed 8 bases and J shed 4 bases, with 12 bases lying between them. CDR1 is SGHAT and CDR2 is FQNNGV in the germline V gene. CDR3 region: CASSGTVYNEQFF. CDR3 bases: TGTGCCAGCTCGGGGACGGTTTACAATGAGCAGTTCTTC.

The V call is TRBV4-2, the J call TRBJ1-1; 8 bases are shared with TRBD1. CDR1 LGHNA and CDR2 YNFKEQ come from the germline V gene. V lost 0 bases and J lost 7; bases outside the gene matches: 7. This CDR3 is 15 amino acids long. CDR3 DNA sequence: TGTGCCAGCAGCCAAGATCCCCGGACAGGGAATGAAGCTTTCTTT. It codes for CASSQDPRTGNEAFF.